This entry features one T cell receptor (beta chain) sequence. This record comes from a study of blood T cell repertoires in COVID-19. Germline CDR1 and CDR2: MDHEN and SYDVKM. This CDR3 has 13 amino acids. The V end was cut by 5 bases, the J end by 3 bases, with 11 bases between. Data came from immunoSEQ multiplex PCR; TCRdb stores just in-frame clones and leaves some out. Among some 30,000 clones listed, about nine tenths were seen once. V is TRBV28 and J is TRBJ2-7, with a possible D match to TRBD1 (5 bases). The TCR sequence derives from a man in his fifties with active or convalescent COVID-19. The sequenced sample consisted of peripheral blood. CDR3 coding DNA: TGTGCCAGCAGTCCACTTACAGGCTACGAGCAGTACTTC. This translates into CASSPLTGYEQYF.